The rows below give T cell receptor beta chains drawn from one sample of a study of a mutant IDH1 vaccine in newly diagnosed glioma. Antigens for these TCRs are unknown. Data came from immunoSEQ multiplex PCR; TCRdb stores just in-frame clones and leaves some out. The table includes 25,000 or so clones, around 82% detected once. This material consisted of PBMCs, taken from a glioma patient whose treatment included an IDH1 peptide vaccine. The origin of the receptors is a man aged 40-49 years with glioma. The CDR3 runs from the conserved cysteine through the conserved F or W. The order of the fields is D gene, CDR3 length, J gene, V gene, clone size, CDR3 protein, CDR3 DNA. The D gene is left open where the match is weak. Clone size appears in some rows only: once, few, many, or a class for an expanded clone.

. 13 TRBJ1-1 TRBV28 once CASRLGTPVEAFF TGTGCCAGCAGACTCGGGACACCCGTGGAGGCTTTCTTT
. 15 TRBJ2-3 TRBV2 . CASRWGSTSTDTQYF TGTGCCAGCAGATGGGGCTCAACTAGCACAGATACGCAGTATTTT
TRBD2 16 TRBJ2-3 TRBV5-1 once CASSSWQREITDTQYF TGCGCCAGCAGCTCGTGGCAGCGGGAGATCACAGATACGCAGTATTTT
. 16 TRBJ2-3 TRBV11-2 . CASSFSARLSTDTQYF TGTGCCAGCAGCTTCTCGGCCCGTTTAAGCACAGATACGCAGTATTTT
. 15 TRBJ2-1 TRBV28 . CASTPHAPGLDEQFF TGTGCCAGCACCCCTCATGCCCCCGGCCTAGATGAGCAGTTCTTC
TRBD2 15 TRBJ2-1 TRBV5-1 . CASSLGTSGVNEQFF TGCGCCAGCAGCTTGGGGACTAGCGGGGTCAATGAGCAGTTCTTC
TRBD1 15 TRBJ1-1 TRBV4-1 once CASSRDRALNTEAFF TGCGCCAGCAGCAGAGACAGGGCCTTGAACACTGAAGCTTTCTTT
. 15 TRBJ2-2 TRBV10-3 . CAIGRRSRGTGELFF TGTGCCATCGGCCGGCGGTCCAGAGGGACCGGGGAGCTGTTTTTT
. 12 TRBJ2-7 TRBV10-3 . CAIRPNSYEQYF TGTGCCATACGACCCAACTCCTACGAGCAGTACTTC
TRBD1 15 TRBJ1-4 TRBV25-1 . CASSVGGTGNEKLFF TGTGCCAGCAGTGTAGGCGGGACAGGGAATGAAAAACTGTTTTTT
TRBD2 16 TRBJ2-1 TRBV6-1 . CASSEASGGLYNEQFF TGTGCCAGCAGTGAAGCGTCGGGGGGTCTCTACAATGAGCAGTTCTTC
TRBD1 15 TRBJ1-4 TRBV11-2 . CASSTPGQGVEKLFF TGTGCCAGCAGCACCCCGGGACAGGGGGTGGAAAAACTGTTTTTT
. 17 TRBJ1-5 TRBV5-5 . CASSSRARGDGGQPQHF TGTGCCAGCAGCTCCCGCGCTAGAGGGGATGGGGGTCAGCCCCAGCATTTT
TRBD2 15 TRBJ2-1 TRBV6-5 . CASSYSQRGNNEQFF TGTGCCAGCAGTTACTCACAGCGGGGGAACAATGAGCAGTTCTTC
TRBD1 15 TRBJ2-5 TRBV27 . CASRGPTGAGETQYF TGTGCCAGCAGGGGACCGACAGGGGCGGGAGAGACCCAGTACTTC
. 11 TRBJ1-2 TRBV7-9 . CASSGRHGYTF TGTGCCAGCAGTGGGAGGCATGGCTACACCTTC
. 15 TRBJ1-4 TRBV5-6 . CASSLVGTTGEKLFF TGTGCCAGCAGCTTGGTGGGCACAACGGGAGAAAAACTGTTTTTT
. 15 TRBJ2-7 TRBV6-5 . CASSYSRTSTYEQYF TGTGCCAGCAGTTACTCGAGGACATCTACCTACGAGCAGTACTTC
TRBD1 15 TRBJ2-3 TRBV6-1 . CASSPTGVGTDTQYF TGTGCCAGCAGTCCGACAGGGGTCGGGACAGATACGCAGTATTTT
. 12 TRBJ2-1 TRBV5-1 . CASSPIGDEQFF TGCGCCAGCAGCCCTATCGGGGATGAGCAGTTCTTC